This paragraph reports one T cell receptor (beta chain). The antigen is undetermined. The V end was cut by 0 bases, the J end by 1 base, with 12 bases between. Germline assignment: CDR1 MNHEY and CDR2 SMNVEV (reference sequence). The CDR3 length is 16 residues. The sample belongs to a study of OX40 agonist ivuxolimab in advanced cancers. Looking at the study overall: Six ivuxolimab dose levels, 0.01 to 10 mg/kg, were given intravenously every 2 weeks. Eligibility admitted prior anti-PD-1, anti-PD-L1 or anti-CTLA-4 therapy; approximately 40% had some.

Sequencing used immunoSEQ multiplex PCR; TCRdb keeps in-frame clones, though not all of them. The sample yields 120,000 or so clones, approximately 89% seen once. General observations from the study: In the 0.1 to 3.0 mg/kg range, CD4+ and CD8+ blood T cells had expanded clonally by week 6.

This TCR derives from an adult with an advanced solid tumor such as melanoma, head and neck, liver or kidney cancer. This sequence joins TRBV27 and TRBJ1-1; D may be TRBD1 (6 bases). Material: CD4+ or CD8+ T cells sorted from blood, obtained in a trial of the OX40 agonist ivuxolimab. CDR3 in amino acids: CASSLSGTSWNTEAFF. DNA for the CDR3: TGTGCCAGCAGTTTATCGGGGACAAGTTGGAACACTGAAGCTTTCTTT.